This note documents a single TCR beta chain sequence. The CDR3 extends over 16 amino acids. Germline values: CDR1 SNHLY, CDR2 FYNNEI. V was shortened by 7 bases and J by 4 bases, with 17 bases between the two germline ends. The method was immunoSEQ multiplex PCR; TCRdb's version includes in-frame clones alone and lacks a portion of them. The data show about 660,000 clones, roughly 90% seen once. This sample stems from a study of shared T cell receptors in the human thymus. The same specimen was also included in a second study, on human thymus T cells. That work states: From resections taken during corrective heart surgery, the thymus tissue was obtained. Gene usage for V and J segments appeared biased in thymic and blood repertoires.

The origin of this receptor is a boy under three years old with a congenital heart defect. The sequenced sample consisted of thymocytes. The V gene is TRBV2, the J gene TRBJ2-6; possible D gene TRBD1, 5 bases. Written as DNA, the CDR3 is TGTGCCAGCACTCGAATGGGGCTCCCGGGGGCCAACGTCCTGACTTTC. Translated, it gives CASTRMGLPGANVLTF.